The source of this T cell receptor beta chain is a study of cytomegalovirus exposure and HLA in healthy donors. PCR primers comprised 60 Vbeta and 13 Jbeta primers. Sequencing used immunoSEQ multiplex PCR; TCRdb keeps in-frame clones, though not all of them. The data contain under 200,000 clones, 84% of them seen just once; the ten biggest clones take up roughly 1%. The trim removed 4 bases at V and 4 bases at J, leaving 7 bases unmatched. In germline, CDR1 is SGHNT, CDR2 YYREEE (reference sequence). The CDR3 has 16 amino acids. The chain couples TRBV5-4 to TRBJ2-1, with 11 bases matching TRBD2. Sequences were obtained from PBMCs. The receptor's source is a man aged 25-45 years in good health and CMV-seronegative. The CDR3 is CASSDPGLAVYNEQFF. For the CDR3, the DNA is TGTGCCAGCAGCGATCCGGGACTAGCGGTTTACAATGAGCAGTTCTTC.